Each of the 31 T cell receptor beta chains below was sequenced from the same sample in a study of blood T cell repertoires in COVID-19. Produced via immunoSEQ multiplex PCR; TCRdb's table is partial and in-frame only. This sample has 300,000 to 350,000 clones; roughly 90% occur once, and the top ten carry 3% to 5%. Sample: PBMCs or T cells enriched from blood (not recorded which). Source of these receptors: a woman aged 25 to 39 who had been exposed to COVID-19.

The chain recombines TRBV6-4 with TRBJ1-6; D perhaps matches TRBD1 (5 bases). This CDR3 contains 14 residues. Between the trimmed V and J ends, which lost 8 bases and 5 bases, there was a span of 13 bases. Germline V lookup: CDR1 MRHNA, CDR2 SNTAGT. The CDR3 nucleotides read TGTGCCAGCTCCCGGCAGGGCGATAATTCACCCCTCCACTTT. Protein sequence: CASSRQGDNSPLHF.

CDR3 protein: CSVRPGTGLGTEAFF. As DNA, the CDR3 is TGCAGCGTTCGTCCCGGGACAGGGTTGGGCACTGAAGCTTTCTTT. The gene calls are TRBV29-1 and TRBJ1-1; 9 nucleotides line up with TRBD1. The ends lost 5 bases at V and 4 bases at J; junction bases unmatched: 11. Looked up from germline, CDR1 is SQVTM and CDR2 is ANQGSEA. CDR3 length: 15 amino acids.

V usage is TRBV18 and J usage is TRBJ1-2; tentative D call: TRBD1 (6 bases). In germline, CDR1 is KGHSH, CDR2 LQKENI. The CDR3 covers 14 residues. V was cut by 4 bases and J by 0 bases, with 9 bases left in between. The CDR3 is CASSLDRTNYGYTF. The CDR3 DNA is TGTGCCAGCTCACTCGACAGGACTAACTATGGCTACACCTTC.

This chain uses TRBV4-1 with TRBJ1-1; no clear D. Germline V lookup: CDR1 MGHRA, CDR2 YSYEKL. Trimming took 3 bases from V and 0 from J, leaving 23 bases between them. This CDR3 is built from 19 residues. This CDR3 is CASSQGRSVILPMNTEAFF. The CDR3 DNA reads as TGCGCCAGCAGCCAGGGCAGGTCTGTAATATTACCAATGAACACTGAAGCTTTCTTT.

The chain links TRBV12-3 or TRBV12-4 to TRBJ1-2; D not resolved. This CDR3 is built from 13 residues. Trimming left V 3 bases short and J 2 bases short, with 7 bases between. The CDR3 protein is CASSFAGNYGYTF. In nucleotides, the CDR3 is TGTGCCAGCAGTTTCGCCGGGAACTATGGCTACACCTTC.

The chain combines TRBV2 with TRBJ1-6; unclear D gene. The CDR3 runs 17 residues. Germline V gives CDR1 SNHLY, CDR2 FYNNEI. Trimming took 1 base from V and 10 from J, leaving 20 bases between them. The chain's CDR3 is CASSEVSLGDPLSPLHF. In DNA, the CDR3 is TGTGCCAGCAGTGAAGTTAGTTTGGGAGACCCACTGTCACCCCTCCACTTT.

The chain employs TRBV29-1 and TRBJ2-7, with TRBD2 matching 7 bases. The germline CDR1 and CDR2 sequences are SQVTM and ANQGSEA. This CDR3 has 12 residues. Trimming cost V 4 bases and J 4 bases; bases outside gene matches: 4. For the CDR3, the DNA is TGCAGCGTTGGCAGCGGGGCTTACGAGCAGTACTTC. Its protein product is CSVGSGAYEQYF.

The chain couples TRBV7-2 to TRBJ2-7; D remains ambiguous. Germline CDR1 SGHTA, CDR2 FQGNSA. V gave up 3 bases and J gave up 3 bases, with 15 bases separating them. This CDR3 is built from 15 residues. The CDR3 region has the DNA TGTGCCAGCAGCTTGATGGGTGTCACGGGCTACGAGCAGTACTTC. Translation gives CASSLMGVTGYEQYF.

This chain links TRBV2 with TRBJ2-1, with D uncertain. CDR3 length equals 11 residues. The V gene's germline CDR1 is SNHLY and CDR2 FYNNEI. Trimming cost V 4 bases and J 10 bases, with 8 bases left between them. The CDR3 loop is CASSGYSEQFF. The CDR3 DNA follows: TGTGCCAGCAGTGGGTACAGCGAGCAGTTCTTC.

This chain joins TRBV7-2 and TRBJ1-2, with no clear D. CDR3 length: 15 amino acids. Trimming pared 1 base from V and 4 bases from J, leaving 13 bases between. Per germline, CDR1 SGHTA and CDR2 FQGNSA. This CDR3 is CASSLDAPRGYGYTF. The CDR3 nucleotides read TGTGCCAGCAGCTTAGATGCACCCCGGGGCTATGGCTACACCTTC.

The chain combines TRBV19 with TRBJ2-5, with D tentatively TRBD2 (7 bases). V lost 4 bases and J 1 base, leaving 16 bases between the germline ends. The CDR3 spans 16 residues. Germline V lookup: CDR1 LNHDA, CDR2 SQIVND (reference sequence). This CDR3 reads CASSTRGRGTQETQYF. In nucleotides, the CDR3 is TGTGCCAGTAGTACGCGGGGGCGGGGGACCCAAGAGACCCAGTACTTC.

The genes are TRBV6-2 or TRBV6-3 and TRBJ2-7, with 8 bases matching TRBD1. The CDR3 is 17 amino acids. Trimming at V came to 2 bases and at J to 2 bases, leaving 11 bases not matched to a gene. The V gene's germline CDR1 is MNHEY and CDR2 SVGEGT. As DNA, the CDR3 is TGTGCCAGCAGTTACAGCCCGGACAGGGTAGTAGCCTACGAGCAGTACTTC. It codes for CASSYSPDRVVAYEQYF.

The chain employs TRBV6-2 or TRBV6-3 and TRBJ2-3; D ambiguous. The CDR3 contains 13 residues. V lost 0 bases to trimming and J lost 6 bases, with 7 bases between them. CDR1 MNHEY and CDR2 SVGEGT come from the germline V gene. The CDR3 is CASSYSLPDTQYF. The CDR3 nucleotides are TGTGCCAGCAGTTACTCCCTTCCCGATACGCAGTATTTT.

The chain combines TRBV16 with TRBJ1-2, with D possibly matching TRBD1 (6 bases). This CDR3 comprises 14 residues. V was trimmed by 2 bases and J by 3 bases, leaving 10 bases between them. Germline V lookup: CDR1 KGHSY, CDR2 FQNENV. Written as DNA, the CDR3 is TGTGCCAGCAGCCAACGTGCAGGGGACTATGGCTACACCTTC. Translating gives CASSQRAGDYGYTF.

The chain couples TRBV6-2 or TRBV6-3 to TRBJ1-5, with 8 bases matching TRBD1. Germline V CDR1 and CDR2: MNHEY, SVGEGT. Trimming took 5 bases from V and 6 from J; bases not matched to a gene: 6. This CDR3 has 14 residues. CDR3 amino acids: CASSADRVTQPQHF. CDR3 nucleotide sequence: TGTGCCAGCAGTGCGGACAGGGTGACTCAGCCCCAGCATTTT.

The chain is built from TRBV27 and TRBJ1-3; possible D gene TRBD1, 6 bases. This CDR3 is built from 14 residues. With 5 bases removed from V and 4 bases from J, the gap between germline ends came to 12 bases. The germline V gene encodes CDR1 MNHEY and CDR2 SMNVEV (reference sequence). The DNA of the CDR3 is TGTGCCAGCAGTCCCAGGGGTGGGGGAAACACCATATATTTT. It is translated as CASSPRGGGNTIYF.

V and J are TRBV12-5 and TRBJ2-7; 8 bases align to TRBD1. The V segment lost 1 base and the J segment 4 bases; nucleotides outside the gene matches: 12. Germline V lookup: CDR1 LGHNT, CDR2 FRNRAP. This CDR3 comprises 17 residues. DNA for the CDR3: TGTGCTAGTGGTTTGGCAGGACAGGGTCTAAGGGCTTACGAGCAGTACTTC. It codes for CASGLAGQGLRAYEQYF.

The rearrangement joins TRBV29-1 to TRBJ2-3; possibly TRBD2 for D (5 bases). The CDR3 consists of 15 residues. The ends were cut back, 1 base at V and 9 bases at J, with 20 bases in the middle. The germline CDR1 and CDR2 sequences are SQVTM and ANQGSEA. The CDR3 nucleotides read TGCAGCGTTGAAGCGGGGAGCTCCGTGGCAGGCACGCAGTATTTT. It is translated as CSVEAGSSVAGTQYF.

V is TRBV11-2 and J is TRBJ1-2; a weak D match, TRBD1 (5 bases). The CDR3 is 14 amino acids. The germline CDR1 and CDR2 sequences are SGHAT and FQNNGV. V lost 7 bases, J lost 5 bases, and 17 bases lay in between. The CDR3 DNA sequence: TGTGCCAGCACCCAGAGTGGACACCTTTATGGCTACACCTTC. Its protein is CASTQSGHLYGYTF.

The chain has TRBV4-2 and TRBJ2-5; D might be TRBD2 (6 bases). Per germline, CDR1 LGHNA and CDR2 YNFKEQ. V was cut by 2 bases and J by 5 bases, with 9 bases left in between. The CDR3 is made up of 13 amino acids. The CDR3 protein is CASSQRRGETQYF. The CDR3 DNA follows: TGTGCCAGCAGCCAACGGCGGGGCGAGACCCAGTACTTC.

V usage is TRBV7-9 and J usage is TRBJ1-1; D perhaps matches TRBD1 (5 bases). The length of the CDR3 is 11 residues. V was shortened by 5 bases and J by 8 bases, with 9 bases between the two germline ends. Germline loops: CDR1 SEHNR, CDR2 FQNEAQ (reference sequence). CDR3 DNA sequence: TGTGCCAGCAGCAGGGGCAGGGAAGCTTTCTTT. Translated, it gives CASSRGREAFF. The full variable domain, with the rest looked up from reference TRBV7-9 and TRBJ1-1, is DTGVSQNPRHKITKRGQNVTFRCDPISEHNRLYWYRQTLGQGPEFLTYFQNEAQLEKSRLLSDRFSAERPKGSFSTLEIQRTEQGDSAMYLCASSRGREAFFGQGTRLTVV.

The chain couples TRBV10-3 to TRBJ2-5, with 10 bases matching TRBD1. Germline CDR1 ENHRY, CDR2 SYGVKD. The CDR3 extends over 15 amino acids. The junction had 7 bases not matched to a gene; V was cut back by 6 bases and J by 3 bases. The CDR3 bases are TGTGCCATCAGCACGGACAGGGGGAGAGAAGAGACCCAGTACTTC. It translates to CAISTDRGREETQYF.

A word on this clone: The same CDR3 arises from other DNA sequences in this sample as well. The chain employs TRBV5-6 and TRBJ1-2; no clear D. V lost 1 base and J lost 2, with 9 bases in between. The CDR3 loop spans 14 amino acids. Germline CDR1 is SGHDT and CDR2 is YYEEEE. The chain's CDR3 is CASSLRGLNYGYTF. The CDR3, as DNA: TGTGCCAGCAGCTTGCGCGGACTAAACTATGGCTACACCTTC.

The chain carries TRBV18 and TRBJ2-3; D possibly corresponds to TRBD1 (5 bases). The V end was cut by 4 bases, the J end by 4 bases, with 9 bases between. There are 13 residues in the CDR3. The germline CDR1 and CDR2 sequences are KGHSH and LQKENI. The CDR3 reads CASSQGVADTQYF. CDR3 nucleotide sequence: TGTGCCAGCTCACAAGGGGTCGCAGATACGCAGTATTTT.

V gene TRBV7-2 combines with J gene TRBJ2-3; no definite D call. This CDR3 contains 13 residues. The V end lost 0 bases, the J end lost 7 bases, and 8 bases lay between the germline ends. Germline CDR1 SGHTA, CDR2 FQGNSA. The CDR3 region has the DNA TGTGCCAGCAGCTTAGCGCCTAGTAATACGCAGTATTTT. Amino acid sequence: CASSLAPSNTQYF. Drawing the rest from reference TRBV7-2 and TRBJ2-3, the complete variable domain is GAGVSQSPSNKVTEKGKDVELRCDPISGHTALYWYRQSLGQGLEFLIYFQGNSAPDKSGLPSDRFSAERTGGSVSTLTIQRTQQEDSAVYLCASSLAPSNTQYFGPGTRLTVL.

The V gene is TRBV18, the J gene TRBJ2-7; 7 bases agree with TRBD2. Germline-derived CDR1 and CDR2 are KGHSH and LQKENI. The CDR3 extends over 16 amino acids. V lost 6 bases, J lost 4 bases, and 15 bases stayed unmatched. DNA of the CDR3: TGTGCCAGCTCCCCCGCGGACGGGAGGCGCGCGTACGAGCAGTACTTC. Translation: CASSPADGRRAYEQYF.

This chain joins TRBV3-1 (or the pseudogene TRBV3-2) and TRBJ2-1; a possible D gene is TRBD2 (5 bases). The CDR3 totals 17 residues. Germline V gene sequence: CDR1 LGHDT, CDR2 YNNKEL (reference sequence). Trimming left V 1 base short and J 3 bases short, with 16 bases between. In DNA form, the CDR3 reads TGTGCCAGCAGCCAAGGTGGTCAGCGGACTTACTACAATGAGCAGTTCTTC. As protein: CASSQGGQRTYYNEQFF.

The CDR3 loop reads CASRPTSGGSTGELFF. CDR3 nucleotides: TGTGCCAGCAGGCCTACTAGCGGGGGGTCCACCGGGGAGCTGTTTTTT. The chain links TRBV2 to TRBJ2-2; 12 positions agree with TRBD2. Germline CDR1 SNHLY, CDR2 FYNNEI. This CDR3 comprises 16 residues. Trimming at V came to 6 bases and at J to 4 bases, leaving 6 bases not matched to a gene.

CDR3 coding DNA: TGCAGTGCTGGACAGCTCCGGGAAGCTTTCTTT. Protein sequence: CSAGQLREAFF. The V and J genes are TRBV20-1 and TRBJ1-1, with D tentatively TRBD1 (6 bases). Deletions cut 5 bases from V and 8 bases from J, with 12 bases between. Germline V gene data show CDR1 as DFQATT and CDR2 as SNEGSKA (reference sequence). There are 11 residues in the CDR3.

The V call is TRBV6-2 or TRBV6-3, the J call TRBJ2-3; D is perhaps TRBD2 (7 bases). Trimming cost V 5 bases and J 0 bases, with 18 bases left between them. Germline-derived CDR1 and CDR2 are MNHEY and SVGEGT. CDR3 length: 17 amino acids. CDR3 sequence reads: CASSLHRAGASTDTQYF. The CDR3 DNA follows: TGTGCCAGCAGTCTCCACCGTGCGGGGGCGAGCACAGATACGCAGTATTTT.

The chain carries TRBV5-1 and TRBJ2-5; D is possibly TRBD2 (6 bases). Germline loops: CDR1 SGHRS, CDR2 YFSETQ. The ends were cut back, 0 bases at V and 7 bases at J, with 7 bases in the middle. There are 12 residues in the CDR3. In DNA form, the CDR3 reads TGCGCCAGCAGCTTGGGGAGGGGGACCCAGTACTTC. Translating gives CASSLGRGTQYF.